This T cell receptor (beta chain) was captured in a study of glioma-infiltrating T cells. As concerns this clonotype: The antigen is undetermined.

Study-wide points: Tissue-blood divergence was below expectation in non-neoplastic patients, above in gliomas. Only very few CDR3 sequences appeared in both tissue and blood.

The iRepertoire nested amplicon-rescue multiplex PCR amplified TCR alpha and beta CDR3s from RNA. One-step reverse transcription and amplification started from around 100-400 ng of tissue mRNA or PBMC total RNA. TCRdb redid the calling of the multiplex PCR reads with MiXCR, one entry per CDR3 protein. The sample includes about 140,000 distinct CDR3 sequences, 35% to 50% of them seen just once. The CDR3 totals 13 residues. CDR1 SGHNT and CDR2 YYREEE come from the germline V gene (reference sequence). V gave up 1 base and J gave up 5 bases, with 7 bases separating them. Sequencing was done on a sample of glioma tissue, nonneoplastic brain tissue, or PBMCs (not recorded which). The V call is TRBV5-4, the J call TRBJ2-1, with D unresolved. The clonotype originates from a human donor with low-grade glioma or glioblastoma, undergoing nonglioma brain surgery, or in good health (not recorded which). Written as DNA, the CDR3 is TGTGCCAGCAGCTTGACCGAAAACAATGAGCAGTTCTTC. Translation: CASSLTENNEQFF.